These 22 T cell receptor beta chains originate from one sample sequenced in a study of cytomegalovirus exposure and HLA in healthy donors. The assay was immunoSEQ multiplex PCR, and TCRdb's table has in-frame clones only and misses some. Of fewer than 150,000 clones in the sample, about 91% were seen once. Specimen: PBMCs. These receptor sequences come from a woman under 30 in good health and CMV-seropositive.

This clone was detected once. The chain recombines TRBV4-1 with TRBJ2-3, with 13 bases aligning to TRBD2. The CDR3 has 16 amino acids. The germline CDR1 and CDR2 sequences are MGHRA and YSYEKL. The V segment lost 4 bases and the J segment 2 bases; nucleotides outside the gene matches: 3. The CDR3 protein is CASSPGLAGTTDTQYF. The CDR3 bases are TGCGCCAGCAGCCCGGGACTAGCGGGGACCACAGATACGCAGTATTTT.

In its sample, this clone was seen a few times. The chain joins TRBV14 to TRBJ1-2; TRBD1 agrees at 8 bases. Looked up from germline, CDR1 is SGHDN and CDR2 is FVKESK. There are 13 residues in the CDR3. J lost 5 bases, V lost 7 bases, and 6 bases had no gene match. The CDR3 DNA reads TGTGCCAGCACCGTGGGACAGGATTATGGCTACACCTTC. Amino acid sequence: CASTVGQDYGYTF.

V is TRBV5-1 and J is TRBJ2-1; TRBD2 agrees at 14 bases. The CDR3 totals 15 residues. Germline trimming cut 3 bases from V and 8 bases from J; bases unmatched to any gene: 4. Germline assignment: CDR1 SGHRS and CDR2 YFSETQ. The CDR3 sequence: CASSSGTSGRDEQFF. CDR3 bases: TGCGCCAGCAGCTCCGGGACTAGCGGGAGAGATGAGCAGTTCTTC.

The chain joins TRBV18 to TRBJ1-4; D is possibly TRBD1 (6 bases). CDR1 is KGHSH and CDR2 is LQKENI in the germline V gene. This CDR3 has 17 amino acids. Trimming took off 5 bases at V and 8 bases at J, with 24 bases between the two ends. CDR3 nucleotides: TGTGCCAGCTCAACTCAACACGGTCAGGGGAAGCGGGAAAAACTGTTTTTT. It is translated as CASSTQHGQGKREKLFF.

The CDR3 nucleotides are TGTGCCAGCAAAGGTCAGTCAGGCTCCTACGAGCAGTACTTC. Its translation is CASKGQSGSYEQYF. The V and J genes are TRBV2 and TRBJ2-7; D ambiguous. V shed 7 bases and J shed 0 bases, with 13 bases lying between them. CDR3 length equals 14 residues. Germline CDR1 and CDR2: SNHLY and FYNNEI.

The chain is built from TRBV5-1 and TRBJ2-6; TRBD2 aligns across 7 bases. Germline CDR1 and CDR2: SGHRS and YFSETQ. The CDR3 runs 16 residues. V lost 4 bases and J lost 4; bases outside the gene matches: 8. The CDR3 protein is CASSPGLLRGANVLTF. As DNA, the CDR3 is TGCGCCAGCAGCCCGGGACTACTTAGAGGGGCCAACGTCCTGACTTTC.

This clone was recorded once. The CDR3 DNA follows: TGTGCCAGCAGCAGGGGGGACAGAAAAGAGACCCAGTACTTC. It translates to CASSRGDRKETQYF. V is TRBV7-2 and J is TRBJ2-5, with D maybe TRBD1 (7 bases). Trimming took 5 bases from V and 3 from J, leaving 13 bases between them. The CDR3 has 14 amino acids. The V gene's germline CDR1 is SGHTA and CDR2 FQGNSA. Combining the CDR3 with reference TRBV7-2 and TRBJ2-5 gives the whole variable domain GAGVSQSPSNKVTEKGKDVELRCDPISGHTALYWYRQSLGQGLEFLIYFQGNSAPDKSGLPSDRFSAERTGGSVSTLTIQRTQQEDSAVYLCASSRGDRKETQYFGPGTRLLVL.

The V call is TRBV14, the J call TRBJ2-7, with TRBD2 as a possible D gene (6 bases). The V end lost 3 bases, the J end lost 1 base, and 16 bases lay between the germline ends. This CDR3 has 16 residues. The germline CDR1 and CDR2 sequences are SGHDN and FVKESK. DNA for the CDR3: TGTGCCAGCAGCCAGGGCCGGGACTCATTTTCCTACGAGCAGTACTTC. This codes for CASSQGRDSFSYEQYF.

The V gene is TRBV6-1, the J gene TRBJ1-2; 9 bases are a match to TRBD1. Losses at the gene ends were 4 bases for V and 8 bases for J; bases not matched to a gene: 14. Germline loops: CDR1 MNHNS, CDR2 SASEGT. There are 16 residues in the CDR3. CDR3 DNA: TGTGCCAGCAGTGGGGACAGGGACCTACAGCTGAGGGGCTACACCTTC. Translated, it gives CASSGDRDLQLRGYTF.

This clone has just a few counts. Different DNA sequences within this sample yield the same CDR3. The rearrangement links TRBV6-5 to TRBJ1-1; no reliable D call. Between the trimmed V and J ends, which lost 2 bases and 2 bases, there was a span of 6 bases. CDR1 MNHEY and CDR2 SVGAGI come from the germline V gene. The CDR3 is 13 residues long. Here the CDR3 DNA reads TGTGCCAGCAGTTACGGGCAAAACACTGAAGCTTTCTTT. Translated, it gives CASSYGQNTEAFF.

This rearrangement joins TRBV10-1 to TRBJ2-3; weak D call: TRBD2 (6 bases). Germline values: CDR1 WNHNN, CDR2 SYGVQD (reference sequence). The V and J ends lost 2 bases and 0 bases respectively, with 6 bases between them. The CDR3 extends over 14 amino acids. CDR3 in amino acids: CASSEGTSTDTQYF. DNA for the CDR3: TGCGCCAGCAGTGAGGGGACTAGCACAGATACGCAGTATTTT.

The chain uses TRBV7-9 and TRBJ1-5, with a tentative D call TRBD1 (5 bases). The length of the CDR3 is 15 residues. V lost 5 bases and J lost 3, with 14 bases in between. From germline, CDR1 is SEHNR and CDR2 FQNEAQ (reference sequence). DNA of the CDR3: TGTGCCAGCAGCCCCGGGAGGGGAACCAATCAGCCCCAGCATTTT. It translates to CASSPGRGTNQPQHF.

The rearrangement uses TRBV5-1 and TRBJ2-3, with D possibly being TRBD1 (6 bases). V was shortened by 0 bases and J by 3 bases, with 8 bases between the two germline ends. Per germline, CDR1 SGHRS and CDR2 YFSETQ. CDR3 length: 14 residues. The CDR3, as DNA: TGCGCCAGCAGCTTGGTGCAGGGGACAGATACGCAGTATTTT. Translated, it gives CASSLVQGTDTQYF.

This rearrangement joins TRBV6-6 to TRBJ2-7, with D perhaps matching TRBD1 (5 bases). The V gene lost 8 bases and the J gene lost 3 bases, with 11 bases spanning the gap. From germline, CDR1 is MNHNY and CDR2 SVGAGI (reference sequence). The CDR3 is 12 amino acids. The CDR3 loop is CASGHLIYEQYF. CDR3 DNA sequence: TGTGCCAGCGGACACCTGATCTACGAGCAGTACTTC.

The CDR3 bases are TGTGCCAGCAGCCAAGAGCCTATTAACTCATTGGGAAACACCATATATTTT. Its translation is CASSQEPINSLGNTIYF. The chain uses TRBV4-2 and TRBJ1-3; D uncertain. The V end lost 0 bases, the J end lost 4 bases, and 16 bases lay between the germline ends. Germline V lookup: CDR1 LGHNA, CDR2 YNFKEQ. The CDR3 has 17 amino acids.

The V call is TRBV14, the J call TRBJ2-3, with no clear D. Germline assignment: CDR1 SGHDN and CDR2 FVKESK. With 1 base removed from V and 4 bases from J, the gap between germline ends came to 9 bases. This CDR3 has 14 residues. The CDR3 DNA sequence: TGTGCCAGCAGCCAAGTTGTGTCCTCAGATACGCAGTATTTT. Its translation is CASSQVVSSDTQYF. Using reference TRBV14 and TRBJ2-3 for the parts outside the CDR3, the full variable domain is EAGVTQFPSHSVIEKGQTVTLRCDPISGHDNLYWYRRVMGKEIKFLLHFVKESKQDESGMPNNRFLAERTGGTYSTLKVQPAELEDSGVYFCASSQVVSSDTQYFGPGTRLTVL.

The genes are TRBV19 and TRBJ1-2; 9 bases line up with TRBD1. The trim removed 3 bases at V and 9 bases at J, leaving 5 bases unmatched. Germline V lookup: CDR1 LNHDA, CDR2 SQIVND (reference sequence). This CDR3 contains 13 residues. CDR3 nucleotide sequence: TGTGCCAGTAGTATCGGGACAGGGTCCCGCTACACCTTC. Amino acid sequence: CASSIGTGSRYTF.

The chain employs TRBV5-1 and TRBJ1-4, with D unresolved. The CDR3 has 15 residues. The germline V gene has CDR1 SGHRS and CDR2 YFSETQ. V dropped 1 base and J dropped 0 bases, with 7 bases sitting between them. CDR3 DNA: TGCGCCAGCAGCTTGAGTACGGCAACTAATGAAAAACTGTTTTTT. Protein: CASSLSTATNEKLFF.

J is TRBJ2-1 and V is TRBV11-1, with D perhaps matching TRBD1 (8 bases). V lost 6 bases and J 6 bases, leaving 18 bases between the germline ends. The germline gives CDR1 SGHAT, CDR2 FQDESV (reference sequence). The CDR3 contains 15 residues. CDR3 region: CASSHRTGRGNEQFF. The CDR3 nucleotides are TGTGCCAGCAGTCATAGGACAGGGAGGGGCAATGAGCAGTTCTTC.

The chain carries TRBV19 and TRBJ1-5; 9 bases are shared with TRBD1. This CDR3 region has 18 residues. Germline CDR1 LNHDA, CDR2 SQIVND (reference sequence). Trimming removed 3 bases from V and 1 base from J; junction bases left unmatched: 10. The CDR3 is CASSMVDRGRRSNQPQHF. DNA of the CDR3: TGTGCCAGTAGTATGGTGGACAGGGGTAGAAGGAGCAATCAGCCCCAGCATTTT. Complete variable domain (other parts from reference TRBV19 and TRBJ1-5): DGGITQSPKYLFRKEGQNVTLSCEQNLNHDAMYWYRQDPGQGLRLIYYSQIVNDFQKGDIAEGYSVSREKKESFPLTVTSAQKNPTAFYLCASSMVDRGRRSNQPQHFGDGTRLSIL.

The chain recombines TRBV15 with TRBJ1-2; 7 bases are a match to TRBD1. The V segment lost 5 bases and the J segment 6 bases; nucleotides outside the gene matches: 12. This CDR3 spans 15 amino acids. Germline CDR1 reads LNHNV; CDR2 reads YYDKDF (reference sequence). CDR3 in amino acids: CATSPRTGGSNGYTF. The CDR3 coding sequence is TGTGCCACCAGCCCCCGGACAGGTGGATCGAATGGCTACACCTTC.

V usage is TRBV7-2 and J usage is TRBJ2-6; D call uncertain. Trimming pared 5 bases from V and 0 bases from J, leaving 8 bases between. The CDR3 has 15 residues. Germline V gene sequence: CDR1 SGHTA, CDR2 FQGNSA. CDR3 residues: CASSHAASGANVLTF. The CDR3 DNA sequence: TGTGCCAGCAGCCACGCGGCCTCTGGGGCCAACGTCCTGACTTTC.